This record covers a single T cell receptor (beta chain). Its antigen is not yet known. It has no much larger one-base neighbor in the sample; base qualities were not kept. Inclusive of the bounding cysteine and phenylalanine, the CDR3 is 15 residues long. Only CDR3 DNA is held: 45 bases, read in frame from base 1. Trimming leaves V shorter by 4 bases and J shorter by 8 bases, with the junction holding 10 bases beyond the gene matches. Sequences KGHDR (CDR1) and SFDVKD (CDR2) are obtained from the germline V gene. TCRbeta CDR3 regions were amplified from genomic DNA by means of the immunoSEQ Assay, a bias-controlled multiplex PCR. On the authors' methods: The number of nucleated cells in each sample was estimated by amplification of reference gene primers within the assay. Sequence reads were collapsed and filtered to measure the absolute abundance of every unique TCRbeta CDR3 rearrangement. For each sample, productive Simpson clonality was calculated as the square root of Simpson's diversity index across productive rearrangements. TCRdb carries this immuneACCESS record with in-frame sequences only. Its versions omit some clonotypes, under half of them owing to an unresolved V gene in the studies checked, with the rest unexplained. The D gene and trimming were derived from the DNA, and the V and J assignments and clone size from that table. The sample yields 350,000 to 400,000 clones; about 89% were counted once. Around 0.94% of the sample is held by the ten biggest clonotypes.

This sample is part of a study of blood T cell repertoires in COVID-19 (TCRdb year 2020). About the investigation overall: Collaborator samples came from the United States, Italy and Spain and covered acute and convalescent phases of COVID-19. Samples came from the ongoing ImmuneRACE study (first 160 participants) plus 1,254 subjects from 6 global collaborators. HLA class I and class II types, where available, came from metadata supplied by the sample provider rather than from assay-based typing. A de-identified subject ID, COVID-19 status, age in years and sex were almost always included in the sample metadata. The material from the prospective study consisted of cDNA or gDNA derived from T cells, B-cell-depleted T cells, or PBMCs. Deeply sampled blood TCRbeta repertoires from subjects exposed to, actively infected with, or recovered from COVID-19 were included in the dataset. The repertoires were released in a freely available public database meant as a resource for research on the immune response to SARS-CoV-2. General conclusions and limits of the study: Clinical and demographic metadata were provided uncurated, with the amount varying by source and participant.

Participants in the prospective study were enrolled through a virtual design, were aged 18 to 89 years, and lived in fewer than 30 United States geographic areas. Cohort assignment in the prospective study relied on participant-reported clinical history from a screening survey and a study questionnaire. A participant counted as exposed if, within 2 weeks of entering the study, that participant had been in contact with someone who had a PCR-confirmed or clinician-diagnosed COVID-19 case. In the prospective study, mobile phlebotomists collected whole blood, serum and a nasopharyngeal or oropharyngeal swab from each participant. Over an approximately 2-month period, participants in the prospective study had the option of providing additional blood draws and questionnaires. Before DNA extraction, prospective study blood samples were shipped either frozen or at room temperature.

The receptor chain draws on TRBV24-1 and TRBJ2-1, with 7 bases in between that match TRBD2. Sequencing was carried out using PBMCs or T cells enriched from blood (not recorded which). The receptor's source is a woman in her thirties or forties who had been exposed to COVID-19. At the DNA level, the sequence is TGTGCCACCAGTGACCGCGATGGGAGGGGCGATGAGCAGTTCTTC. It specifies CATSDRDGRGDEQFF.